Presented here are 21 T cell receptor beta chains from one specimen sequenced in a study of blood T cell repertoires in COVID-19. This table comes from immunoSEQ multiplex PCR, and its TCRdb copy is limited to in-frame clones, with some not included. The repertoire includes 380,000 or so clones, about 90% of them detected once, and 1% to 1.5% sits in the top ten. Sequencing was carried out using PBMCs or T cells enriched from blood (not recorded which). Receptors were obtained from a man aged 25 to 40 who had recovered from COVID-19.

V usage is TRBV5-1 and J usage is TRBJ1-2, with a weak D call TRBD1 (6 bases). V gave up 3 bases and J gave up 7 bases, with 19 bases separating them. The CDR3 extends over 15 amino acids. Looked up from germline, CDR1 is SGHRS and CDR2 is YFSETQ. CDR3 bases: TGCGCCAGCAGCTCCGTGGGCACAGGGAGTAGTGGCTACACCTTC. Amino acid sequence: CASSSVGTGSSGYTF.

The chain has TRBV30 and TRBJ1-5; the match to TRBD1 covers 7 bases. Per the germline V gene, CDR1 is GTSNPN and CDR2 is SVGIG (reference sequence). CDR3 length: 17 amino acids. V was clipped by 2 bases and J by 2 bases; unmatched bases: 12. Here the CDR3 reads CAWSPLQGGIGNQPQHF. The CDR3 bases are TGTGCCTGGAGTCCCCTCCAGGGGGGAATCGGCAATCAGCCCCAGCATTTT.

V is TRBV6-5 and J is TRBJ2-6, with a possible D match to TRBD2 (6 bases). Germline V gene lookup returns CDR1 MNHEY and CDR2 SVGAGI. Trimming cost V 6 bases and J 0 bases, with 6 bases left between them. The CDR3 length is 14 residues. CDR3: CASRRGSGANVLTF. CDR3 DNA: TGTGCCAGCAGGCGGGGCTCTGGGGCCAACGTCCTGACTTTC.

The J gene is TRBJ2-3, the V gene TRBV7-6; D is ambiguous. This CDR3 contains 15 residues. The germline V gene encodes CDR1 SGHVS and CDR2 FNYEAQ. V lost 1 base to trimming and J lost 7 bases, with 15 bases between them. DNA for the CDR3: TGTGCCAGCAGCTTAGTAGAGTCAGGAATGTATACGCAGTATTTT. Amino acid sequence: CASSLVESGMYTQYF.

The chain employs TRBV2 and TRBJ1-1; D perhaps matches TRBD1 (5 bases). CDR1 is SNHLY, CDR2 FYNNEI, per germline. V lost 7 bases and J lost 1, with 13 bases in between. This CDR3 has 14 residues. The DNA for the CDR3 is TGTGCCAGCAACTACGGACAACAGAACACTGAAGCTTTCTTT. This encodes CASNYGQQNTEAFF.

This clone came up once. The V gene is TRBV5-4, the J gene TRBJ1-1, with D hard to call. The V gene's germline CDR1 is SGHNT and CDR2 YYREEE (reference sequence). This CDR3 spans 14 amino acids. V lost 3 bases and J 6 bases, leaving 15 bases between the germline ends. CDR3 DNA sequence: TGTGCCAGCAGCTCCACGACACTCCTGGCTGAAGCTTTCTTT. This gives the protein CASSSTTLLAEAFF.

The chain has TRBV19 and TRBJ2-4; D perhaps matches TRBD1 (5 bases). V was clipped by 1 base and J by 0 bases, with 7 bases between them. This CDR3 region has 15 residues. Per the germline V gene, CDR1 is LNHDA and CDR2 is SQIVND (reference sequence). As DNA, the CDR3 is TGTGCCAGTAGTATAGGGACATTAGCCAAAAACATTCAGTACTTC. This encodes CASSIGTLAKNIQYF.

The V and J genes are TRBV19 and TRBJ1-5; no firm D call. The V end was cut by 3 bases, the J end by 7 bases, with 13 bases between. CDR3 length: 14 residues. Looked up from germline, CDR1 is LNHDA and CDR2 is SQIVND (reference sequence). The CDR3 DNA follows: TGTGCCAGTAGTATTCCTCTGGGGAGGCAGCCCCAGCATTTT. Translation gives CASSIPLGRQPQHF.

V and J are TRBV6-5 and TRBJ1-1; 8 bases agree with TRBD1. The trim removed 2 bases at V and 3 bases at J, leaving 5 bases unmatched. Germline V lookup: CDR1 MNHEY, CDR2 SVGAGI. This CDR3 spans 15 amino acids. The CDR3 DNA is TGTGCCAGCAGTTACCCGACAGGGGTGGACACTGAAGCTTTCTTT. This encodes CASSYPTGVDTEAFF.

The chain carries TRBV6-5 and TRBJ1-1; D is uncertain. CDR3 length equals 14 residues. Germline V gives CDR1 MNHEY, CDR2 SVGAGI. Trimming removed 8 bases from V and 3 bases from J, with 16 bases in between. CDR3 bases: TGTGCCAGCCTTGCCCCGGGAGATTACACTGAAGCTTTCTTT. Translating gives CASLAPGDYTEAFF.

V is TRBV21-1 and J is TRBJ1-5; the DNA was not used to check the table's D call, TRBD1. TRBV21-1 is noted as a pseudogene. The CDR3 is 16 residues long. The CDR3: CASSRGGRVRNQPQHF. The CDR3 DNA reads as TGTGCCAGCAGCAGGGGCGGCAGGGTGAGGAATCAGCCCCAGCATTTT.

V usage is TRBV5-4 and J usage is TRBJ2-7, with D possibly TRBD2 on 6 matching bases. The V end was cut by 4 bases, the J end by 6 bases, with 20 bases between. This CDR3 has 15 amino acids. The germline CDR1 and CDR2 sequences are SGHNT and YYREEE (reference sequence). CDR3 coding DNA: TGTGCCAGCAGCCCCGGGACTCAAGAAGGACGCGAGCAGTACTTC. Translation: CASSPGTQEGREQYF.

The chain is built from TRBV7-9 and TRBJ1-4, with TRBD1 matching over 7 bases. The CDR3 runs 15 residues. The germline gives CDR1 SEHNR, CDR2 FQNEAQ (reference sequence). After removal of 5 bases from V and 4 bases from J, the junction contained 7 bases not matched to a gene. CDR3 nucleotides: TGTGCCAGCAGCCCGAACAGGGGTAATAATGAAAAACTGTTTTTT. Its translation: CASSPNRGNNEKLFF.

This clone appeared once. The chain couples TRBV7-8 to TRBJ1-2; D is perhaps TRBD1 (5 bases). This CDR3 has 13 residues. With 3 bases removed from V and 8 bases from J, the gap between germline ends came to 13 bases. Germline assignment: CDR1 SGHVS and CDR2 FQNEAQ. The CDR3 nucleotides are TGTGCCAGCAGCTTTGGGGCAGTTGGGGGCTACACCTTC. The encoded protein is CASSFGAVGGYTF.

V usage is TRBV29-1 and J usage is TRBJ2-7, with a possible D match to TRBD1 (6 bases). The V gene's germline CDR1 is SQVTM and CDR2 ANQGSEA. The CDR3 consists of 13 residues. With 6 bases removed from V and 2 bases from J, the gap between germline ends came to 14 bases. CDR3 DNA: TGCAGCGTAACCAACAGGGCACCCTACGAGCAGTACTTC. Translating gives CSVTNRAPYEQYF.

This chain uses TRBV7-9 with TRBJ2-3; 10 bases agree with TRBD2. Trimming at V came to 1 base and at J to 1 base, leaving 2 bases not matched to a gene. In germline, CDR1 is SEHNR, CDR2 FQNEAQ (reference sequence). CDR3 size: 16 residues. CDR3 DNA sequence: TGTGCCAGCAGCTTAGAAGGGACTAGCGGCACAGATACGCAGTATTTT. Translation: CASSLEGTSGTDTQYF.

The rearrangement uses TRBV6-5 and TRBJ1-1; the D gene is possibly TRBD1 (6 bases). Germline-derived CDR1 and CDR2 are MNHEY and SVGAGI. CDR3 length equals 16 residues. Trimming shortened V by 1 base and J by 0 bases, and 12 bases separated the two germline ends. CDR3 nucleotides: TGTGCCAGCAGTTACTGGAACAGGGCCGTGAACACTGAAGCTTTCTTT. Its translation is CASSYWNRAVNTEAFF.

This chain connects TRBV7-9 to TRBJ2-5; D may be TRBD1 (6 bases). V lost 5 bases, J lost 1 base, and 11 bases lay in between. CDR3 length equals 14 residues. Germline assignment: CDR1 SEHNR and CDR2 FQNEAQ (reference sequence). CDR3 amino acids: CASSQDSSQETQYF. Here the CDR3 DNA reads TGTGCCAGCAGCCAGGACAGTTCCCAAGAGACCCAGTACTTC.

CDR3 protein: CASSPIAGYGSPLHF. The DNA for the CDR3 is TGCGCCAGCAGTCCGATTGCAGGGTACGGCTCACCCCTCCACTTT. The rearrangement links TRBV5-1 to TRBJ1-6; tentative D call: TRBD1 (5 bases). The germline V gene has CDR1 SGHRS and CDR2 YFSETQ. CDR3 length equals 15 residues. V lost 5 bases and J lost 10, with 19 bases in between.

This clone came up once. V usage is TRBV7-2 and J usage is TRBJ2-5, with D possibly matching TRBD1 (5 bases). CDR3 length equals 15 residues. V gave up 5 bases and J gave up 5 bases, with 18 bases separating them. Germline CDR1 is SGHTA and CDR2 is FQGNSA. The DNA for the CDR3 is TGTGCCAGCAGCATCCCCAGGGAAGTCAGGGAGACCCAGTACTTC. Translating it yields CASSIPREVRETQYF.

The chain carries TRBV5-6 and TRBJ1-4; D gene unclear. Germline CDR1 is SGHDT and CDR2 is YYEEEE. V lost 4 bases to trimming and J lost 12 bases, with 28 bases between them. The CDR3 is 17 residues long. The CDR3 reads CASSRFSRQSSSLELFF. The CDR3 DNA reads TGTGCCAGCAGCCGTTTCTCTCGGCAGTCTAGCTCGTTGGAACTGTTTTTT. The variable domain in full, with the rest retrieved from reference TRBV5-6 and TRBJ1-4, is DAGVTQSPTHLIKTRGQQVTLRCSPKSGHDTVSWYQQALGQGPQFIFQYYEEEERQRGNFPDRFSGHQFPNYSSELNVNALLLGDSALYLCASSRFSRQSSSLELFFGSGTQLSVL.